These T cell receptor beta chains were read from a single sample in a study of post-analysis software for immune sequencing data. TCRdb analysed the PCR reads with MiXCR anew, one entry per CDR3 protein. The data hold roughly 650,000 distinct CDR3 sequences, with more than 50% observed a single time. Sequences were obtained from blood. The receptor source for this set is a girl between 2 and 10 years old with multiple sclerosis. The CDR3 runs from the conserved cysteine through the conserved F or W. Each record gives: D gene, V gene, clone size, J gene, CDR3 protein, CDR3 DNA. A D gene is named only where the DNA matches it firmly. For some rows the clone size is stated as once, few or many, or as a class when expanded; others skip it.

TRBD2	TRBV20-1	.	TRBJ2-1	CSARPPLAGFEQFF	TGCAGTGCTAGGCCTCCTTTAGCGGGGTTTGAGCAGTTCTTC
TRBD2	TRBV10-3	.	TRBJ2-3	CAISVPRGGRTDTQYF	TGTGCCATCAGTGTCCCGCGGGGGGGCCGAACAGATACGCAGTATTTT
.	TRBV4-3	.	TRBJ2-1	CASSQGPELVNEQFF	TGCGCCAGCAGCCAAGGCCCAGAGCTCGTCAATGAGCAGTTCTTC
.	TRBV20-1	.	TRBJ2-3	CSASRSGPSTDTQYF	TGCAGTGCCAGCAGAAGCGGACCTAGCACAGATACGCAGTATTTT
.	TRBV12-3/TRBV12-4	.	TRBJ1-2	CASSPPGQRVYGYTF	TGTGCCAGCAGTCCTCCGGGGCAGCGGGTCTATGGCTACACCTTC
TRBD1	TRBV4-2	.	TRBJ2-3	CASSRQYRGPTDTQYF	TGTGCCAGCAGCCGACAATACAGGGGACCGACAGATACGCAGTATTTT
.	TRBV11-2	.	TRBJ2-4	CASSLDSRGGNIQYF	TGTGCCAGCAGCTTAGATAGCAGAGGAGGTAACATTCAGTACTTC
.	TRBV11-1	.	TRBJ2-1	CASSFQNNEQFF	TGTGCCAGCAGCTTTCAGAACAATGAGCAGTTCTTC
.	TRBV27	.	TRBJ2-5	CASSAIQGRYQETQYF	TGTGCCAGCAGTGCCATACAGGGCCGATACCAAGAGACCCAGTACTTC
.	TRBV12-3/TRBV12-4	once	TRBJ2-3	CASTQQGRTDTQYF	TGTGCCAGCACCCAGCAGGGGCGCACAGATACGCAGTATTTT
.	TRBV20-1	few	TRBJ2-1	CSATQVALYEQFF	TGCAGTGCCACACAAGTGGCCCTTTATGAGCAGTTCTTC
TRBD2	TRBV6-1	.	TRBJ2-3	CASSEARLAGVPDTQYF	TGTGCCAGCAGTGAAGCTCGACTAGCGGGAGTCCCAGATACGCAGTATTTT
.	TRBV29-1	few	TRBJ2-1	CSVEDLIAGPLYNEQFF	TGCAGCGTTGAAGATCTCATTGCGGGGCCCCTCTACAATGAGCAGTTCTTC
TRBD2	TRBV6-5	many	TRBJ2-1	CASRPGGVSTYNEQFF	TGTGCCAGCAGACCCGGGGGGGTCTCCACCTACAATGAGCAGTTCTTC
.	TRBV6-5	few	TRBJ2-6	CASSYGGTNWANVLTF	TGTGCCAGCAGTTACGGGGGGACGAACTGGGCCAACGTCCTGACTTTC
.	TRBV2	.	TRBJ2-7	CASSAPGLGSEQYF	TGTGCCAGCAGTGCTCCGGGACTGGGATCCGAGCAGTACTTC
.	TRBV5-4	.	TRBJ2-1	CASSFQGYNEQFF	TGTGCCAGCAGCTTTCAGGGTTACAATGAGCAGTTCTTC